Listed below are T cell receptor beta chains from one sample, sequenced in a study of T cells expressing NK-cell markers. TCRdb re-called the 5' RACE reads; one entry per CDR3 protein, DNA not given. The sample's table shows about 260,000 distinct CDR3 sequences. The sequenced material came from blood T cells: a sorted CD56 or NKG2C T cell subset, CD4+ or CD8+ T cells, or bulk PBMC T cells (not recorded which). The receptor set was obtained from a woman aged 18-69 years in good health. CDR3s include the opening cysteine and the closing phenylalanine or tryptophan.

TRBV20-1,TRBJ2-1,CSAPGLRGANEQFF
TRBV4-2,TRBJ2-1,CASSRPRNSGTSGSRSYNEQFF
TRBV4-2,TRBJ2-3,CASSLPGLADHGTQYF
TRBV15,TRBJ1-2,CATSRYPQPYGYTF
TRBV3-1,TRBJ2-5,CASSQPPGWQETQYF
TRBV13,TRBJ2-5,CASSLGPRSQETQYF
TRBV5-4,TRBJ2-5,CASSLASLLGETQYF
TRBV24-1,TRBJ2-1,CATSDPSRGNLEQFF
TRBV11-2,TRBJ2-1,CASSFLGRHEQFF
TRBV20-1,TRBJ1-1,CSARQGQGGTEAFF
TRBV6-2/TRBV6-3,TRBJ1-1,CASSYQGYTEAFF
TRBV7-3,TRBJ1-4,CASSLGLNEKLFF
TRBV7-2,TRBJ2-4,CASSLGGAGYQRNIQYF
TRBV4-2,TRBJ2-7,CASSPRGLADSYEQYF
TRBV5-8,TRBJ2-5,CASSLASGRAGETQYF
TRBV4-3,TRBJ2-2,CASSPPGTGGLELFF
TRBV4-3,TRBJ2-5,CASSQEVRRPGETQYF
TRBV11-1,TRBJ2-3,CASNHYLITDTQYF
TRBV12-3/TRBV12-4,TRBJ1-5,CASSLGGILQPQHF
TRBV7-2,TRBJ1-5,CASSFAGSSSNQPQHF
TRBV4-3,TRBJ1-2,CASSQGARVSGYTF
TRBV4-3,TRBJ2-1,CASSQEGDSYNEQFF
TRBV7-2,TRBJ2-7,CASSTGTGPYEQYF
TRBV6-1,TRBJ2-3,CASSELGLAGTDTQYF
TRBV20-1,TRBJ1-3,CSAPDRSGNTIYF
TRBV6-5,TRBJ2-3,CASSFQLGTDTQYF
TRBV12-3/TRBV12-4,TRBJ2-2,CASSFDWGQGNTGELFF
TRBV7-9,TRBJ2-2,CAPAGPGVGELFF
TRBV5-1,TRBJ2-4,CASSLDPGQGKVAKNIQYF
TRBV6-5,TRBJ2-2,CASSYDRLGGELFF
TRBV20-1,TRBJ2-6,CSARRGTAQSGANVLTF
TRBV18,TRBJ2-7,CASSLNTVISAEQYF
TRBV3-1,TRBJ2-2,CASSPRDRNTGELFF
TRBV5-1,TRBJ2-7,CASSPETSGWASEQYF
TRBV6-2/TRBV6-3,TRBJ2-7,CASSRGDGPYEQYF
TRBV28,TRBJ2-7,CASSPGTGFEQYF
TRBV24-1,TRBJ2-3,CATSDPPGQSTDTQYF
TRBV28,TRBJ2-3,CASKVPLGQTTDTQYF
TRBV28,TRBJ2-1,CASSLGGRASEQFF
TRBV7-2,TRBJ2-5,CASSFSSGRPQETQYF
TRBV20-1,TRBJ2-3,CSASHPQGLTDTQYF
TRBV5-8,TRBJ1-5,CASSLATGNGNQPQHF
TRBV7-9,TRBJ2-3,CASSLTSGGTDTQYF
TRBV5-1,TRBJ1-3,CASSPAGGGGNTIYF
TRBV12-3/TRBV12-4,TRBJ2-1,CASSLQPSGGANEQFF
TRBV6-1,TRBJ1-4,CASSLGVRANEKLFF
TRBV7-6,TRBJ2-1,CASSPSGSRQFF
TRBV7-9,TRBJ2-1,CASSLNRVGSSYNEQFF
TRBV7-9,TRBJ2-2,CASSPSAAAATGELFF
TRBV12-3/TRBV12-4,TRBJ2-2,CASSRTLGNTGELFF